These T cell receptor beta chains were read from a single sample in a study of T cell responses to AZD1222 COVID-19 vaccine. Clones were read by immunoSEQ multiplex PCR, and TCRdb kept only the in-frame ones, dropping some. The sample lists 170,000 or so clones; about nine tenths were seen once. The starting material was peripheral blood, obtained on day 0 of AZD1222 vaccination. Receptor source: an adult in good health. Each CDR3 is given with its conserved first and last residue. The order of the fields is V gene, J gene, D gene, clone size, CDR3 protein, CDR3 DNA. D genes are given only for firm matches. Expanded clones are given a class, and other clones once, few, many or no size at all.

v_gene: TRBV7-9; j_gene: TRBJ1-4; d_gene: NA; abundance: NA; CDR3aa: CAGTGPAGNEKLFF; CDR3nt: TGTGCCGGCACGGGCCCCGCGGGAAATGAAAAACTGTTTTTT
v_gene: TRBV9; j_gene: TRBJ1-3; d_gene: NA; abundance: NA; CDR3aa: CASSVGQGPGNTIYF; CDR3nt: TGTGCCAGCAGCGTAGGGCAGGGACCTGGAAACACCATATATTTT
v_gene: TRBV7-6; j_gene: TRBJ2-3; d_gene: TRBD2; abundance: NA; CDR3aa: CASSLGLAGSTDTQYF; CDR3nt: TGTGCCAGCAGCTTAGGACTAGCGGGTAGCACAGATACGCAGTATTTT
v_gene: TRBV2; j_gene: TRBJ2-7; d_gene: TRBD2; abundance: NA; CDR3aa: CASSQRGPTYEQYF; CDR3nt: TGTGCCAGCAGCCAGCGGGGGCCCACCTACGAGCAGTACTTC
v_gene: TRBV7-2; j_gene: TRBJ2-7; d_gene: TRBD1; abundance: NA; CDR3aa: CASRTGGVSEQYF; CDR3nt: TGTGCCAGCAGGACAGGGGGGGTCAGCGAGCAGTACTTC
v_gene: TRBV9; j_gene: TRBJ2-1; d_gene: TRBD2; abundance: NA; CDR3aa: CASSTGTSGWDEQFF; CDR3nt: TGTGCCAGCAGCACGGGGACTAGCGGGTGGGATGAGCAGTTCTTC
v_gene: TRBV7-2; j_gene: TRBJ2-3; d_gene: NA; abundance: NA; CDR3aa: CASSLGPAPTDTQYF; CDR3nt: TGTGCCAGCAGCTTAGGGCCAGCCCCCACAGATACGCAGTATTTT
v_gene: TRBV12-3/TRBV12-4; j_gene: TRBJ1-2; d_gene: NA; abundance: NA; CDR3aa: CASSGEDTYGYTF; CDR3nt: TGTGCCAGCAGCGGGGAGGATACCTATGGCTACACCTTC
v_gene: TRBV19; j_gene: TRBJ2-7; d_gene: TRBD1; abundance: NA; CDR3aa: CASGSRDSSYEQYF; CDR3nt: TGTGCCAGTGGTTCAAGGGACAGCTCCTACGAGCAGTACTTC
v_gene: TRBV19; j_gene: TRBJ2-5; d_gene: NA; abundance: NA; CDR3aa: CASSTGSGETQYF; CDR3nt: TGTGCCAGTAGTACGGGGTCGGGAGAGACCCAGTACTTC
v_gene: TRBV9; j_gene: TRBJ1-6; d_gene: NA; abundance: NA; CDR3aa: CASSVESAQNSPLHF; CDR3nt: TGTGCCAGCAGCGTAGAGTCAGCTCAGAATTCACCCCTCCACTTT
v_gene: TRBV2; j_gene: TRBJ2-1; d_gene: NA; abundance: NA; CDR3aa: CASSENGQGYNEQFF; CDR3nt: TGTGCCAGCAGTGAAAATGGGCAGGGCTACAATGAGCAGTTCTTC
v_gene: TRBV4-2; j_gene: TRBJ1-5; d_gene: NA; abundance: NA; CDR3aa: CASSQAKAEPQHF; CDR3nt: TGTGCCAGCAGCCAAGCTAAGGCAGAGCCCCAGCATTTT
v_gene: TRBV21-1; j_gene: TRBJ1-3; d_gene: NA; abundance: NA; CDR3aa: CASSKRVGSGNTIYF; CDR3nt: NA
v_gene: TRBV7-7; j_gene: TRBJ2-5; d_gene: TRBD1; abundance: NA; CDR3aa: CASSTRQGAGETQYF; CDR3nt: TGTGCCAGCAGCACTCGACAGGGGGCTGGTGAGACCCAGTACTTC
v_gene: TRBV4-2; j_gene: TRBJ1-2; d_gene: TRBD1; abundance: NA; CDR3aa: CASSPIMGQGAGHGYTF; CDR3nt: TGTGCCAGCAGCCCCATAATGGGACAGGGGGCAGGTCATGGCTACACCTTC
v_gene: TRBV19; j_gene: TRBJ1-5; d_gene: TRBD1; abundance: NA; CDR3aa: CASRGRTGGRGSNQPQHF; CDR3nt: TGTGCCAGTAGGGGCCGGACAGGGGGCAGAGGTAGCAATCAGCCCCAGCATTTT
v_gene: TRBV6-5; j_gene: TRBJ1-2; d_gene: TRBD1; abundance: NA; CDR3aa: CASSSPGQGYGYTF; CDR3nt: TGTGCCAGCAGTTCGCCGGGACAGGGCTATGGCTACACCTTC
v_gene: TRBV7-2; j_gene: TRBJ1-6; d_gene: TRBD1; abundance: NA; CDR3aa: CASSLGQQSPLHF; CDR3nt: TGTGCCAGCAGCTTGGGACAGCAGTCACCCCTCCACTTT
v_gene: TRBV19; j_gene: TRBJ1-2; d_gene: NA; abundance: NA; CDR3aa: CASSIQGVGGYTF; CDR3nt: TGTGCCAGTAGTATCCAGGGAGTCGGCGGCTACACCTTC
v_gene: TRBV7-2; j_gene: TRBJ2-7; d_gene: NA; abundance: NA; CDR3aa: CASSSPPLPHEQYF; CDR3nt: TGTGCCAGCAGCTCCCCCCCCCTTCCCCACGAGCAGTACTTC
v_gene: TRBV6-5; j_gene: TRBJ2-7; d_gene: TRBD1; abundance: NA; CDR3aa: CASKQDRGSLYEQYF; CDR3nt: TGTGCCAGCAAACAAGACAGGGGTTCCTTGTACGAGCAGTACTTC
v_gene: TRBV19; j_gene: TRBJ2-6; d_gene: NA; abundance: NA; CDR3aa: CASSKRETVGANVLTF; CDR3nt: TGTGCCAGTAGTAAAAGGGAGACAGTTGGGGCCAACGTCCTGACTTTC
v_gene: TRBV18; j_gene: TRBJ2-2; d_gene: NA; abundance: once; CDR3aa: CASSPRGGELFF; CDR3nt: TGTGCCAGCTCACCTCGGGGCGGGGAGCTGTTTTTT
v_gene: TRBV10-3; j_gene: TRBJ1-1; d_gene: NA; abundance: NA; CDR3aa: CAISVGGNTEAFF; CDR3nt: TGTGCCATCAGTGTTGGTGGGAACACTGAAGCTTTCTTT
v_gene: TRBV7-8; j_gene: TRBJ1-6; d_gene: TRBD1; abundance: NA; CDR3aa: CASSLASRGLSPLHF; CDR3nt: TGTGCCAGCAGCTTAGCGTCCAGGGGGCTCTCACCCCTCCACTTT
v_gene: TRBV15; j_gene: TRBJ1-2; d_gene: TRBD1; abundance: NA; CDR3aa: CATSGWDRDDYGYTF; CDR3nt: TGTGCCACCAGCGGATGGGACAGGGATGACTATGGCTACACCTTC
v_gene: TRBV29-1; j_gene: TRBJ1-1; d_gene: TRBD1; abundance: NA; CDR3aa: CSVGDRGEMNTEAFF; CDR3nt: TGCAGCGTTGGGGACAGGGGTGAAATGAACACTGAAGCTTTCTTT
v_gene: TRBV3-1/TRBV3-2; j_gene: TRBJ1-3; d_gene: NA; abundance: NA; CDR3aa: CASSQDLGSGNTIYF; CDR3nt: TGTGCCAGCAGCCAAGATCTGGGCTCTGGAAACACCATATATTTT
v_gene: TRBV5-4; j_gene: TRBJ2-1; d_gene: NA; abundance: NA; CDR3aa: CASSEWNEQFF; CDR3nt: TGTGCCAGCTCCGAGTGGAATGAGCAGTTCTTC
v_gene: TRBV6-5; j_gene: TRBJ2-3; d_gene: NA; abundance: once; CDR3aa: CASSLGRSSTDTQYF; CDR3nt: TGTGCCAGCAGTTTAGGACGGAGTAGCACAGATACGCAGTATTTT
v_gene: TRBV5-8; j_gene: TRBJ1-3; d_gene: TRBD1; abundance: NA; CDR3aa: CASSRRDSSGNTIYF; CDR3nt: TGTGCCAGCAGCAGGCGGGACAGCTCTGGAAACACCATATATTTT
v_gene: TRBV29-1; j_gene: TRBJ2-1; d_gene: NA; abundance: once; CDR3aa: CSVIGNEQFF; CDR3nt: TGCAGCGTTATAGGTAATGAGCAGTTCTTC
v_gene: TRBV25-1; j_gene: TRBJ2-4; d_gene: NA; abundance: once; CDR3aa: CASSDPTGGENIQYF; CDR3nt: TGTGCCAGCAGTGACCCTACCGGGGGAGAAAACATTCAGTACTTC
v_gene: TRBV19; j_gene: TRBJ1-6; d_gene: TRBD1; abundance: NA; CDR3aa: CASSMKGADNSPLHF; CDR3nt: TGTGCCAGTAGTATGAAGGGGGCCGATAATTCACCCCTCCACTTT
v_gene: TRBV7-8; j_gene: TRBJ1-6; d_gene: NA; abundance: once; CDR3aa: CASSPEQGVHNSPLHF; CDR3nt: TGTGCCAGCAGCCCCGAACAGGGAGTCCATAATTCACCCCTCCACTTT
v_gene: TRBV29-1; j_gene: TRBJ2-5; d_gene: NA; abundance: NA; CDR3aa: CSASTGTRGTQYF; CDR3nt: TGCAGCGCTTCTACCGGGACTCGTGGGACCCAGTACTTC
v_gene: TRBV11-2; j_gene: TRBJ2-7; d_gene: NA; abundance: NA; CDR3aa: CASSLEPGVGEQYF; CDR3nt: TGTGCCAGCAGCTTAGAACCGGGGGTAGGCGAGCAGTACTTC
v_gene: TRBV27; j_gene: TRBJ1-6; d_gene: NA; abundance: NA; CDR3aa: CASSLRWAASSYNSPLHF; CDR3nt: TGTGCCAGCAGTTTAAGGTGGGCAGCAAGCTCCTATAATTCACCCCTCCACTTT
v_gene: TRBV27; j_gene: TRBJ1-1; d_gene: NA; abundance: NA; CDR3aa: CASGDRNTEAFF; CDR3nt: TGTGCCAGCGGGGACCGGAACACTGAAGCTTTCTTT
v_gene: TRBV9; j_gene: TRBJ1-2; d_gene: TRBD1; abundance: NA; CDR3aa: CASSLGQPEASGYTF; CDR3nt: TGTGCCAGCAGCCTGGGACAGCCGGAGGCTTCTGGCTACACCTTC
v_gene: TRBV29-1; j_gene: TRBJ2-2; d_gene: TRBD1; abundance: NA; CDR3aa: CSVVGQANTGELFF; CDR3nt: TGCAGCGTTGTGGGACAGGCGAACACCGGGGAGCTGTTTTTT
v_gene: TRBV3-1/TRBV3-2; j_gene: TRBJ2-1; d_gene: TRBD2; abundance: NA; CDR3aa: CASSLSGGPTYNEQFF; CDR3nt: TGTGCCAGCAGCCTTAGCGGGGGCCCTACCTACAATGAGCAGTTCTTC
v_gene: TRBV4-3; j_gene: TRBJ2-6; d_gene: TRBD1; abundance: few; CDR3aa: CASSRGQGISGANVLTF; CDR3nt: TGCGCCAGCAGCCGGGGACAGGGAATAAGTGGGGCCAACGTCCTGACTTTC
v_gene: TRBV5-4; j_gene: TRBJ1-1; d_gene: NA; abundance: NA; CDR3aa: CASSFHRENTEAFF; CDR3nt: TGTGCCAGCAGCTTTCATAGGGAGAACACTGAAGCTTTCTTT
v_gene: TRBV23-1; j_gene: TRBJ1-5; d_gene: NA; abundance: NA; CDR3aa: CASSQPDRYGNQPQHF; CDR3nt: TGCGCCAGCAGTCAACCTGACAGGTATGGCAATCAGCCCCAGCATTTT
v_gene: TRBV27; j_gene: TRBJ1-3; d_gene: NA; abundance: NA; CDR3aa: CASSEATSGNTIYF; CDR3nt: TGTGCCAGCTCGGAGGCCACCTCTGGAAACACCATATATTTT
v_gene: TRBV4-2; j_gene: TRBJ2-2; d_gene: NA; abundance: NA; CDR3aa: CASSPEGGSGELFF; CDR3nt: TGTGCCAGCAGCCCCGAGGGGGGTTCCGGGGAGCTGTTTTTT
v_gene: TRBV28; j_gene: TRBJ1-5; d_gene: NA; abundance: NA; CDR3aa: CASSLFGGSNQPQHF; CDR3nt: TGTGCCAGCAGTTTATTCGGGGGATCCAATCAGCCCCAGCATTTT
v_gene: TRBV6-1; j_gene: TRBJ1-5; d_gene: TRBD1; abundance: NA; CDR3aa: CASSGGNRGYHQPQHF; CDR3nt: TGTGCCAGCAGTGGGGGGAACAGGGGTTATCATCAGCCCCAGCATTTT